In its sample, the clone carrying this T cell receptor (beta chain) was seen many times. What it binds is unknown. It was RNA transcripts that yielded the amplified TCR beta CDR3 regions. With the HTBI primer set, the TCR CDR3 went through a first round of RT-PCR. Via MiXCR, TCRdb re-called the multiplex PCR reads, giving one row per CDR3 protein. Seen here are more than 500,000 distinct CDR3 sequences, about 15% observed once, and the top ten hold about 3.9%. This sample is drawn from a study of T cells in Graves' hyperthyroidism and ophthalmopathy. Each person with ophthalmopathy scored at least 3 on the Clinical Activity Score, reached NOSPECS grade 4 or higher, and had been ill under 3 months. Uncontrolled infection, other autoimmune disease, pregnancy or lactation led to exclusion. Diagnostic decisions used clinical symptoms, serum thyroxine and TRAb, thyroid ultrasound and orbital computed tomography.

Study-level results: The majority of expanded thyroid clonotypes above 0.001 also appeared in blood.

CDR1 is SGHRS, CDR2 YFSETQ, per germline. The V end lost 2 bases, the J end lost 4 bases, and 12 bases lay between the germline ends. CDR3 length: 15 residues. This chain uses TRBV5-1 with TRBJ2-2, with a tentative D call TRBD2 (6 bases). The sequenced sample consisted of blood. The clonotype was recovered from a woman aged 35 to 49 with Graves' ophthalmopathy. The CDR3 sequence: CASSFSAGITGELFF. CDR3 DNA sequence: TGCGCCAGCAGCTTCTCGGCGGGAATCACCGGGGAGCTGTTTTTT.